These 25 T cell receptor beta chains came from one sample sequenced in a study of blood T cell repertoires in COVID-19. Generated by immunoSEQ multiplex PCR, the TCRdb table keeps only in-frame clones and is missing some. The table includes roughly 120,000 clones, about 86% detected once. Sequenced input: peripheral blood. Receptor source: a man between 65 and 85 years old who had recovered from COVID-19.

V and J are TRBV28 and TRBJ2-7; TRBD1 agrees at 9 bases. Germline-derived CDR1 and CDR2 are MDHEN and SYDVKM. V dropped 5 bases and J dropped 5; count of bases not matched to a gene: 16. The CDR3 is 17 residues long. CDR3 loop: CASSLRLRTGASDEQYF. In nucleotides, the CDR3 is TGTGCCAGCAGTCTCCGCCTTAGGACAGGGGCAAGTGACGAGCAGTACTTC.

This clone was observed a single time. The CDR3 bases are TGTGCCAGCAGCCAGGACTGGGCCTACGAGCAGTACTTC. This codes for CASSQDWAYEQYF. The V and J genes are TRBV14 and TRBJ2-7, with TRBD2 as a possible D gene (5 bases). V was clipped by 3 bases and J by 2 bases, with 8 bases between them. In germline, CDR1 is SGHDN, CDR2 FVKESK. CDR3 length equals 13 residues.

This clone was seen only once. This rearrangement joins TRBV6-5 to TRBJ2-3; 9 bases match TRBD2. The CDR3 runs to 14 residues. J was trimmed by 5 bases and V by 6 bases; bases with no gene match: 6. Germline CDR1 and CDR2: MNHEY and SVGAGI. The DNA of the CDR3 is TGTGCCAGCAGCCAGCGGGAGGCGGTAGATACGCAGTATTTT. This gives the protein CASSQREAVDTQYF.

The chain is built from TRBV18 and TRBJ2-3; 12 nucleotides agree with TRBD2. CDR3 size: 15 residues. The germline gives CDR1 KGHSH, CDR2 LQKENI. After removal of 3 bases from V and 6 bases from J, the junction contained 4 bases not matched to a gene. CDR3 sequence reads: CASSPRLAGADTQYF. DNA for the CDR3: TGTGCCAGCTCACCCCGACTAGCGGGAGCTGATACGCAGTATTTT.

The chain carries TRBV16 and TRBJ1-2, with D perhaps matching TRBD1 (5 bases). The CDR3 length is 13 residues. V lost 0 bases to trimming and J lost 8 bases, with 10 bases between them. Germline V lookup: CDR1 KGHSY, CDR2 FQNENV. The DNA of the CDR3 is TGTGCCAGCAGCCAATCGAGTTGGGGCGGCTACACCTTC. Protein sequence: CASSQSSWGGYTF.

The chain is built from TRBV28 and TRBJ1-3; D might be TRBD1 (6 bases). The germline gives CDR1 MDHEN, CDR2 SYDVKM. Trimming left V 8 bases short and J 0 bases short, with 11 bases between. This CDR3 has 14 residues. CDR3 coding DNA: TGTGCCAGCGTGGGACACAACTCTGGAAACACCATATATTTT. It encodes CASVGHNSGNTIYF.

V usage is TRBV6-2 or TRBV6-3 and J usage is TRBJ1-1, with D uncertain. V lost 6 bases to trimming and J lost 1 base, with 9 bases between them. CDR3 length equals 13 residues. Germline V gene lookup returns CDR1 MNHEY and CDR2 SVGEGT. CDR3 in DNA: TGTGCCAGCAGCGCGCCTCCGAACACTGAAGCTTTCTTT. This encodes CASSAPPNTEAFF.

This chain joins TRBV28 and TRBJ2-7; 10 nucleotides line up with TRBD1. J gave up 5 bases and V 7 bases, and 8 bases lay outside the gene matches. Per the germline V gene, CDR1 is MDHEN and CDR2 is SYDVKM. This CDR3 is 14 amino acids long. The DNA for the CDR3 is TGTGCCAGCACCCCCGCCGGGACAGGGGACGAGCAGTACTTC. This sequence encodes CASTPAGTGDEQYF.

This clone was observed once. The sample has other DNA sequences that encode this CDR3 too. The chain carries TRBV30 and TRBJ2-3; tentative D call: TRBD2 (6 bases). CDR1 and CDR2 from the germline V gene are GTSNPN and SVGIG (reference sequence). The V end was cut by 2 bases, the J end by 3 bases, with 12 bases between. This CDR3 region has 14 residues. The CDR3 here is CAWSRRGLTDTQYF. The CDR3 DNA reads as TGTGCCTGGAGTCGGAGGGGTCTTACAGATACGCAGTATTTT.

The rearrangement joins TRBV19 to TRBJ2-1, with 10 bases identical to TRBD2. The germline CDR1 and CDR2 sequences are LNHDA and SQIVND (reference sequence). J was trimmed by 1 base and V by 3 bases; bases with no gene match: 6. This CDR3 has 17 residues. The CDR3 sequence: CASSIPTSGVSYNEQFF. The DNA of the CDR3 is TGTGCCAGTAGTATCCCCACTAGCGGGGTTTCCTACAATGAGCAGTTCTTC.

The CDR3 nucleotides are TGCGCCAGCAGCCAAGGGTCCCTCCGGGACAGGGATACAGATACGCAGTATTTT. Protein: CASSQGSLRDRDTDTQYF. The rearrangement joins TRBV4-1 to TRBJ2-3; 9 bases fit TRBD1. J gave up 3 bases and V 1 base, and 11 bases lay outside the gene matches. The CDR3 is 18 residues long. Germline V gives CDR1 MGHRA, CDR2 YSYEKL.

The CDR3 sequence: CASRRRGAGNTIYF. CDR3 DNA: TGTGCCAGCAGACGCAGGGGCGCTGGAAACACCATATATTTT. The rearrangement links TRBV21-1 to TRBJ1-3; the table's D gene call, TRBD1, was not cross checked with the DNA. TRBV21-1 is a listed pseudogene. The CDR3 runs to 14 residues.

The genes are TRBV19 and TRBJ2-1, with TRBD2 matching 14 bases. The trim removed 3 bases at V and 3 bases at J, leaving 7 bases unmatched. This CDR3 is built from 18 residues. Germline assignment: CDR1 LNHDA and CDR2 SQIVND (reference sequence). CDR3 residues: CASSIPGLAGGSYNEQFF. The CDR3 DNA is TGTGCCAGTAGTATTCCCGGACTAGCGGGAGGCAGCTACAATGAGCAGTTCTTC.

The chain combines TRBV28 with TRBJ1-1; TRBD1 matches at 9 bases. Germline V gene lookup returns CDR1 MDHEN and CDR2 SYDVKM. The CDR3 loop spans 15 amino acids. V shed 4 bases and J 5 bases; nucleotides not matched to a gene: 8. The CDR3 DNA follows: TGTGCCAGCAGTTCAGTAACAGGGGGCCGGACTGAAGCTTTCTTT. It specifies CASSSVTGGRTEAFF.

This clone was seen a handful of times. This chain uses TRBV11-2 with TRBJ1-1; D is unclear. Trimming removed 4 bases from V and 3 bases from J, with 6 bases in between. Germline loops: CDR1 SGHAT, CDR2 FQNNGV. The CDR3 loop spans 12 amino acids. CDR3 sequence (DNA): TGTGCCAGCAGCTACTCGTACACTGAAGCTTTCTTT. Protein: CASSYSYTEAFF. Complete variable domain (other parts from reference TRBV11-2 and TRBJ1-1): EAGVAQSPRYKIIEKRQSVAFWCNPISGHATLYWYQQILGQGPKLLIQFQNNGVVDDSQLPKDRFSAERLKGVDSTLKIQPAKLEDSAVYLCASSYSYTEAFFGQGTRLTVV.

This clone was found a few times. The chain combines TRBV20-1 with TRBJ2-2; D unresolved. This CDR3 has 14 amino acids. The V gene's germline CDR1 is DFQATT and CDR2 SNEGSKA (reference sequence). Between the trimmed V and J ends, which lost 3 bases and 3 bases, there was a span of 11 bases. The CDR3 DNA is TGCAGTGCTAGTAACAGTCCACACACCGGGGAGCTGTTTTTT. Its protein is CSASNSPHTGELFF.

The chain is built from TRBV30 and TRBJ1-6, with a weak D call TRBD1 (6 bases). This CDR3 has 17 amino acids. The V end was cut by 5 bases, the J end by 0 bases, with 17 bases between. The germline V gene has CDR1 GTSNPN and CDR2 SVGIG (reference sequence). The CDR3 is CAWSGQSYSSYNSPLHF. The CDR3 DNA reads TGTGCCTGGTCCGGACAGTCTTATAGCTCCTATAATTCACCCCTCCACTTT.

V usage is TRBV6-2 or TRBV6-3 and J usage is TRBJ2-1; TRBD2 matches 9 bases. V gave up 0 bases and J gave up 9 bases; unmatched junction bases: 6. This CDR3 comprises 15 residues. CDR1 is MNHEY, CDR2 SVGEGT, per germline. As DNA, the CDR3 is TGTGCCAGCAGTTACTCCGGCGGGAGGGGGGGTGAGCAGTTCTTC. Protein product: CASSYSGGRGGEQFF.

This clone came up once. V gene TRBV7-2 combines with J gene TRBJ1-3; D perhaps matches TRBD1 (6 bases). The CDR3 is made up of 13 amino acids. Germline CDR1 is SGHTA and CDR2 is FQGNSA. V lost 6 bases, J lost 4 bases, and 10 bases lay in between. In DNA form, the CDR3 reads TGTGCCAGCAGTACAGGGCCCGGAAACACCATATATTTT. This encodes CASSTGPGNTIYF. Full variable domain (missing parts from reference TRBV7-2 and TRBJ1-3): GAGVSQSPSNKVTEKGKDVELRCDPISGHTALYWYRQSLGQGLEFLIYFQGNSAPDKSGLPSDRFSAERTGGSVSTLTIQRTQQEDSAVYLCASSTGPGNTIYFGEGSWLTVV.

The gene calls are TRBV28 and TRBJ1-2; D is perhaps TRBD1 (5 bases). The CDR3 totals 13 residues. Per the germline V gene, CDR1 is MDHEN and CDR2 is SYDVKM. Trimming cost V 1 base and J 7 bases, with 10 bases left between them. CDR3 sequence: CASSLFGGGGYTF. The CDR3, as DNA: TGTGCCAGCAGTTTATTCGGGGGGGGTGGCTACACCTTC.

This rearrangement joins TRBV30 to TRBJ2-3; TRBD2 aligns across 11 bases. The CDR3 totals 15 residues. Germline lookup yields CDR1 GTSNPN and CDR2 SVGIG (reference sequence). Trimming cost V 5 bases and J 4 bases; bases outside gene matches: 8. The CDR3, as DNA: TGTGCCTGGTCTCTTCTAGCGGGGGGCGCAGATACGCAGTATTTT. It translates to CAWSLLAGGADTQYF.

This clone was seen a single time. The chain employs TRBV7-9 and TRBJ2-7, with a possible D match to TRBD2 (6 bases). CDR1 is SEHNR and CDR2 is FQNEAQ in the germline V gene (reference sequence). This CDR3 is built from 14 residues. V lost 6 bases and J 1 base, leaving 13 bases between the germline ends. CDR3: CASSGRGGSYEQYF. Here the CDR3 DNA reads TGTGCCAGCAGTGGGCGGGGTGGTTCCTACGAGCAGTACTTC.

This chain uses TRBV25-1 with TRBJ1-6; tentatively, D is TRBD1 (6 bases). Germline CDR1 is MGHDK and CDR2 is SYGVNS. This CDR3 comprises 13 residues. Trimming pared 6 bases from V and 9 bases from J, leaving 12 bases between. The CDR3 sequence is CASSRGPPSPLHF. CDR3 sequence (DNA): TGTGCCAGCAGCAGGGGCCCACCTTCACCCCTCCACTTT.

J is TRBJ2-3 and V is TRBV24-1; TRBD1 agrees at 10 bases. Germline CDR1 and CDR2: KGHDR and SFDVKD. The V gene end was trimmed by 1 base and the J gene end by 4 bases; junction bases not matched to a gene: 4. CDR3 length equals 16 residues. Here the CDR3 reads CATSDFGTGEADTQYF. The DNA of the CDR3 is TGTGCCACCAGTGATTTCGGGACAGGGGAGGCAGATACGCAGTATTTT.

This rearrangement joins TRBV7-9 to TRBJ2-5; D ambiguous. CDR3 length: 12 residues. Germline-derived CDR1 and CDR2 are SEHNR and FQNEAQ (reference sequence). The germline V and J ends were trimmed by 1 base and 8 bases, with 8 bases remaining between them. This chain's CDR3 is CASSLVPLTQYF. For the CDR3, the DNA is TGTGCCAGCAGCTTAGTCCCCCTCACCCAGTACTTC.